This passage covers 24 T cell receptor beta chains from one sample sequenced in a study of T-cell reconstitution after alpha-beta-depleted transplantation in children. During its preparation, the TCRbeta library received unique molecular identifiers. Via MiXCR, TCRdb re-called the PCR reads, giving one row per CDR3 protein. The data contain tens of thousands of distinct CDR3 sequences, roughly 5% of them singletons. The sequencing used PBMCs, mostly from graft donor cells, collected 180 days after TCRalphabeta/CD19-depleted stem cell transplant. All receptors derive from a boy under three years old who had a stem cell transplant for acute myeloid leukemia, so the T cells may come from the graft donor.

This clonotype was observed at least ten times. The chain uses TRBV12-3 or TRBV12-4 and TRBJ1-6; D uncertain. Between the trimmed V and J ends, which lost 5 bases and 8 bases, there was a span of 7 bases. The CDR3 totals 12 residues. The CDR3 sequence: CASSTSDSPLHF. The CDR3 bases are TGTGCCAGCAGTACCTCAGATTCACCCCTCCACTTT.

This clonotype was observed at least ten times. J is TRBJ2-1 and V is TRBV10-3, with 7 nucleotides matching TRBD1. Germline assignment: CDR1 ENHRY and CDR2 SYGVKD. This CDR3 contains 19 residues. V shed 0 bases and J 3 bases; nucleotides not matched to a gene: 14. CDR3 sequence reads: CAISESGQERSYIYNEQFF. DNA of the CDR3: TGTGCCATCAGTGAGTCAGGACAGGAACGCTCCTACATCTACAATGAGCAGTTCTTC.

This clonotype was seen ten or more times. The CDR3 nucleotides are TGCGCCAGCAGCTTGGGACAGGGGGCGTGGGAGACCCAGTACTTC. Amino acids: CASSLGQGAWETQYF. The V and J genes are TRBV5-1 and TRBJ2-5, with 10 nucleotides matching TRBD1. The germline CDR1 and CDR2 sequences are SGHRS and YFSETQ. CDR3 length: 15 residues. The junction had 4 bases not matched to a gene; V was cut back by 0 bases and J by 5 bases.

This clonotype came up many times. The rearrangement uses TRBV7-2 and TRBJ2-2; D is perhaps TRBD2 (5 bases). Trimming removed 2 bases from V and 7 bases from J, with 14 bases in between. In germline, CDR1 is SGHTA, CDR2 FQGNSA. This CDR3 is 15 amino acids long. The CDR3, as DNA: TGTGCCAGCAGCTTAAGGCACGGGGAAATCGGGGAGCTGTTTTTT. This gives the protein CASSLRHGEIGELFF.

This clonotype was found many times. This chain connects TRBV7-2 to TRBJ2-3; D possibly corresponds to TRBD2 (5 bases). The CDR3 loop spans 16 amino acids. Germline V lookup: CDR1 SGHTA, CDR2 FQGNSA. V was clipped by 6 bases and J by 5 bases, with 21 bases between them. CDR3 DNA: TGTGCCAGCAGTTCCCAAAGCGGATTCCGGAGAGATACGCAGTATTTT. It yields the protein CASSSQSGFRRDTQYF.

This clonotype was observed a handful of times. This CDR3 reads CAWSGRITGELFF. CDR3 DNA sequence: TGTGCCTGGAGTGGACGGATAACCGGGGAGCTGTTTTTT. The chain links TRBV30 to TRBJ2-2; no clear D. The CDR3 loop spans 13 amino acids. Per the germline V gene, CDR1 is GTSNPN and CDR2 is SVGIG (reference sequence). V shed 1 base and J shed 5 bases, with 8 bases lying between them.

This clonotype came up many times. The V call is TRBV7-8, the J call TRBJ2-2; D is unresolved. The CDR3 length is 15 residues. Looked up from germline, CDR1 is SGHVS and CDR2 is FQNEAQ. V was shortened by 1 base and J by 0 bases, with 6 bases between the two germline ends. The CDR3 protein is CASSLVVANTGELFF. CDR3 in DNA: TGTGCCAGCAGCTTAGTTGTGGCGAACACCGGGGAGCTGTTTTTT. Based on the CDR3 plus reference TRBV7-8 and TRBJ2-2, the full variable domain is GAGVSQSPRYKVAKRGQDVALRCDPISGHVSLFWYQQALGQGPEFLTYFQNEAQLDKSGLPSDRFFAERPEGSVSTLKIQRTQQEDSAVYLCASSLVVANTGELFFGEGSRLTVL.

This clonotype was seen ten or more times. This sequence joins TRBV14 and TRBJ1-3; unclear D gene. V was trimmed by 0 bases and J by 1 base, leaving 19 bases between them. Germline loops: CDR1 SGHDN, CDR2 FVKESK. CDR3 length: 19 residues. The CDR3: CASSQDSFSNLPSGNTIYF. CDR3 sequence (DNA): TGTGCCAGCAGCCAAGATTCCTTCTCCAACCTCCCTTCTGGAAACACCATATATTTT.

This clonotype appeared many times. CDR3 sequence reads: CASSPDRAEKLFF. The CDR3 nucleotides are TGTGCCAGCAGCCCGGACAGGGCTGAAAAACTGTTTTTT. This rearrangement joins TRBV5-6 to TRBJ1-4; 8 bases line up with TRBD1. The CDR3 is 13 amino acids. CDR1 is SGHDT, CDR2 YYEEEE, per germline. J gave up 7 bases and V 4 bases, and 3 bases lay outside the gene matches.

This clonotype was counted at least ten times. The CDR3 nucleotides read TGTGCCAGCAGTTCCAAGATCGGAGCATTAGAAGAGACCCAGTACTTC. This gives the protein CASSSKIGALEETQYF. The gene calls are TRBV12-3 or TRBV12-4 and TRBJ2-5; D unclear. V was clipped by 4 bases and J by 3 bases, with 18 bases between them. The CDR3 length is 16 residues.

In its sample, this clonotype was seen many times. CDR3 protein: CASSSGGFAGELFF. CDR3 in DNA: TGTGCCAGCAGCTCGGGGGGTTTCGCCGGGGAGCTGTTTTTT. This sequence joins TRBV7-3 and TRBJ2-2; TRBD2 agrees at 7 bases. Germline-derived CDR1 and CDR2 are SGHTA and FQGTGA. V was clipped by 4 bases and J by 6 bases; unmatched bases: 5. The CDR3 sequence is 14 residues long.

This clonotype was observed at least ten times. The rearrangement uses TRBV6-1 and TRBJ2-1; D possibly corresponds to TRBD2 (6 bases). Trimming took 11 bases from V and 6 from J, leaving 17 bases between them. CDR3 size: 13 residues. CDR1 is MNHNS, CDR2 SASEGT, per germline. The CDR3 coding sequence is TGTGCCGCGGGACTCCCGGTGGGCAATGAGCAGTTCTTC. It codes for CAAGLPVGNEQFF.

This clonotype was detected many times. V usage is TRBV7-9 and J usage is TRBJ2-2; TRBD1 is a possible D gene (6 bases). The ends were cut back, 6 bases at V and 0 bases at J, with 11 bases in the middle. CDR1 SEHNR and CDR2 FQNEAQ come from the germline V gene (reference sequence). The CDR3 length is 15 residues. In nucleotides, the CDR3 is TGTGCCAGCAGTCGGGACAACCCGAACACCGGGGAGCTGTTTTTT. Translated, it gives CASSRDNPNTGELFF.

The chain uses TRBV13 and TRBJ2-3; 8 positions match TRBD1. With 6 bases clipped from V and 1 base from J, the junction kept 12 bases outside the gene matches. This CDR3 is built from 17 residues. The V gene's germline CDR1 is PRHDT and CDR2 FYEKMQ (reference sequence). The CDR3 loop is CASSRNGKTGGTDTQYF. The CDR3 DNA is TGTGCCAGCAGTAGAAATGGGAAGACAGGGGGCACAGATACGCAGTATTTT.

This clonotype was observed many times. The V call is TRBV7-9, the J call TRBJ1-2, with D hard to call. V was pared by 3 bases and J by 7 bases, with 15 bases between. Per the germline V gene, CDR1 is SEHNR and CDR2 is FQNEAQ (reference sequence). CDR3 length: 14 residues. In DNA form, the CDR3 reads TGTGCCAGCAGCTTGCCGGGCCAATTTAGTGGCTACACCTTC. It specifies CASSLPGQFSGYTF.

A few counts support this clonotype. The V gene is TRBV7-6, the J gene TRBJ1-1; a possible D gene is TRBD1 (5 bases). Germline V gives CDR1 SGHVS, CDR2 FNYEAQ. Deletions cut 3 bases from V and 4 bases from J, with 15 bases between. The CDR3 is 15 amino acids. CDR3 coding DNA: TGTGCCAGCAGCTTCCCCTTCGGGGGAGGCACTGAAGCTTTCTTT. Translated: CASSFPFGGGTEAFF.

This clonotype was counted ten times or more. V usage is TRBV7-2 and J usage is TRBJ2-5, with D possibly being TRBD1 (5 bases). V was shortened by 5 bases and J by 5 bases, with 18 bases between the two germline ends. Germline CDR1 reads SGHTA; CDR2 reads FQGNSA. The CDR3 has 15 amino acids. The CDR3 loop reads CASSLTQGATETQYF. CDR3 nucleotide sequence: TGTGCCAGCAGCCTCACTCAGGGCGCTACGGAGACCCAGTACTTC.

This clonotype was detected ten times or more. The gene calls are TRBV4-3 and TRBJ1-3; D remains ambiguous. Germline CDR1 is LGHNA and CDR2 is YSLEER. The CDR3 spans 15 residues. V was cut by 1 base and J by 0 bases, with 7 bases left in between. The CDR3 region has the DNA TGCGCCAGCAGCCAAGCAGTCCACTCTGGAAACACCATATATTTT. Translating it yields CASSQAVHSGNTIYF.

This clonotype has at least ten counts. CDR3 sequence reads: CSAQGTGVSYEQYF. The CDR3 region has the DNA TGCAGTGCTCAAGGGACGGGCGTCTCCTACGAGCAGTACTTC. The V call is TRBV20-1, the J call TRBJ2-7, with D perhaps matching TRBD1 or TRBD2 (5 bases each). Trimming took 5 bases from V and 0 from J, leaving 14 bases between them. The CDR3 has 14 amino acids. The germline gives CDR1 DFQATT, CDR2 SNEGSKA (reference sequence).

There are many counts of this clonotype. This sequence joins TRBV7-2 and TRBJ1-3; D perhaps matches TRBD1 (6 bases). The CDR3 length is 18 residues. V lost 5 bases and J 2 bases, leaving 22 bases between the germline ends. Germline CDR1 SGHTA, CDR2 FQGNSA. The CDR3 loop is CASSVTPGHGGTGNTIYF. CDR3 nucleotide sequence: TGTGCCAGCAGCGTTACACCGGGACACGGAGGGACTGGAAACACCATATATTTT.

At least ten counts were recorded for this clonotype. This chain's CDR3 is CSVHRVADTQYF. DNA of the CDR3: TGCAGCGTACACAGAGTCGCAGATACGCAGTATTTT. This chain joins TRBV29-1 and TRBJ2-3, with D hard to call. Germline CDR1 reads SQVTM; CDR2 reads ANQGSEA. V lost 6 bases and J lost 4, with 11 bases in between. The CDR3 has 12 amino acids.

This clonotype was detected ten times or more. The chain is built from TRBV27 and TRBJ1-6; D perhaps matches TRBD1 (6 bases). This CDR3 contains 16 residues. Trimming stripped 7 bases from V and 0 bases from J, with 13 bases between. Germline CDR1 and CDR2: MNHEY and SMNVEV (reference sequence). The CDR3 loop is CASKRGTPSYNSPLHF. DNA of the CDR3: TGTGCCAGCAAAAGGGGGACCCCCTCCTATAATTCACCCCTCCACTTT.

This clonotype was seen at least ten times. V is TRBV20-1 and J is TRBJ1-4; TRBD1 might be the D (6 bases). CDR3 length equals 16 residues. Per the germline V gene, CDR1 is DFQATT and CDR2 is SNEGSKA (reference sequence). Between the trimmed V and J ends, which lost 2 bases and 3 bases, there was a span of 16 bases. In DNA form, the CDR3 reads TGCAGTGCTAGAATGAACAGGGAACGGGCTAATGAAAAACTGTTTTTT. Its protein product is CSARMNRERANEKLFF.

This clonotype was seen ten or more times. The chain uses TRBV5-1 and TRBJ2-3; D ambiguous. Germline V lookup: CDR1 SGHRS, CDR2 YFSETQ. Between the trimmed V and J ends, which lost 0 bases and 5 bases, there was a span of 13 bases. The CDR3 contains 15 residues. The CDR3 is CASSLEGYLLDTQYF. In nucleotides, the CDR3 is TGCGCCAGCAGCTTGGAGGGCTACTTGCTAGATACGCAGTATTTT.